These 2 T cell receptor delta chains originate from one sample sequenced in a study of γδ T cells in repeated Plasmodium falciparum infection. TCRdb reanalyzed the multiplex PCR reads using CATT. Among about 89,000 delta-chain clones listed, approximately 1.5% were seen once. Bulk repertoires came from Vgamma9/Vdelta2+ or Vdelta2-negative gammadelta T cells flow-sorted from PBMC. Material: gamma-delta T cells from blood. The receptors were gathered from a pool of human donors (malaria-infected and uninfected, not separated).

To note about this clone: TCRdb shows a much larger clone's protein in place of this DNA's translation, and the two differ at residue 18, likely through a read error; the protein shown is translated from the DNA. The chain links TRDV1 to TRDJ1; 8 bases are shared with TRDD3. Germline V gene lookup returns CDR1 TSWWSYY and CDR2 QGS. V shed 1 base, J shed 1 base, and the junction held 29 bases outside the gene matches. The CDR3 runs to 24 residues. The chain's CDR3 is CALGEPRTGGHLRLGVPSTDKLIF. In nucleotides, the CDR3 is TGTGCTCTTGGGGAACCCCGAACCGGAGGGCATCTCAGACTGGGGGTCCCTAGCACCGATAAACTCATCTTT.

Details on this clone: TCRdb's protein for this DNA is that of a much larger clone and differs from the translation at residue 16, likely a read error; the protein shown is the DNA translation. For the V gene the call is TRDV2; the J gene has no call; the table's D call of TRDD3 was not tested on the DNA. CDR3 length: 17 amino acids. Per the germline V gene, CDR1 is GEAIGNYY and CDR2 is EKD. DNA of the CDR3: TGTGCCTGTGACATTCTAGGGGGGGATCCGTACACCGATAAACTCACCTTT. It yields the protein CACDILGGDPYTDKLTF.